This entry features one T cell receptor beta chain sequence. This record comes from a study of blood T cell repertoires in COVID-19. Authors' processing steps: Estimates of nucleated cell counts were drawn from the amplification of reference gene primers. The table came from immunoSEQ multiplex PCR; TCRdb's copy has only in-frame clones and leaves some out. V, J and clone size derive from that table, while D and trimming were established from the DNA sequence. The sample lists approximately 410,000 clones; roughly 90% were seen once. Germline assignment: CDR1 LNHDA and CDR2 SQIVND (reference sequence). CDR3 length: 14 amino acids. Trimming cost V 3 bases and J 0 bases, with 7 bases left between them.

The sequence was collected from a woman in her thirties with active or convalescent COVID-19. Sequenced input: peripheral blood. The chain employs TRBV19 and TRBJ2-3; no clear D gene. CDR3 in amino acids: CASSIPGSTDTQYF. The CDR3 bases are TGTGCCAGTAGTATCCCGGGTAGCACAGATACGCAGTATTTT.